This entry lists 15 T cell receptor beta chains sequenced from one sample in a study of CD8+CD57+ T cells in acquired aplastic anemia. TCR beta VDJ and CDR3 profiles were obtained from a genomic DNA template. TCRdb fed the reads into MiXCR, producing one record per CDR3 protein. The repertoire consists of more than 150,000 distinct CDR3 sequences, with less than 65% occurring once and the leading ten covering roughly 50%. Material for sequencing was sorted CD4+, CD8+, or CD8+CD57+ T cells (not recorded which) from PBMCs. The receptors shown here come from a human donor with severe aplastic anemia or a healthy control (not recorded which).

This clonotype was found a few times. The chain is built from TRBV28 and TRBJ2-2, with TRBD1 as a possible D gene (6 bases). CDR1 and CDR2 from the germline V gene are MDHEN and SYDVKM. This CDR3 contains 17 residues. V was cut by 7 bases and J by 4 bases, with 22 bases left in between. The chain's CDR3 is CASNGPRAGDTTGELFF. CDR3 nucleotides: TGTGCCAGCAACGGTCCACGGGCAGGGGATACCACCGGGGAGCTGTTTTTT.

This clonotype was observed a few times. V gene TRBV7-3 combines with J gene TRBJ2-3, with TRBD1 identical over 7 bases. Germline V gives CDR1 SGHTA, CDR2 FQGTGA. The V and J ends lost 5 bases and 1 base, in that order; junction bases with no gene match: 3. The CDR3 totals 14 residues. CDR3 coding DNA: TGTGCCAGCAGCCAAGGACAGGGCACAGATACGCAGTATTTT. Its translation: CASSQGQGTDTQYF.

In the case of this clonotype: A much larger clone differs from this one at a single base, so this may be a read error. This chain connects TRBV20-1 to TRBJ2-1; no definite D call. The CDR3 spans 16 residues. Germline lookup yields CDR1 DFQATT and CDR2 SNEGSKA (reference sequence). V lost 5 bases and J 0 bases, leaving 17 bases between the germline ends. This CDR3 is CSASPREASSYNEQFF. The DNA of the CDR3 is TGCAGTGCTTCCCCACGAGAGGCAAGCTCCTACAATGAGCAGTTCTTC.

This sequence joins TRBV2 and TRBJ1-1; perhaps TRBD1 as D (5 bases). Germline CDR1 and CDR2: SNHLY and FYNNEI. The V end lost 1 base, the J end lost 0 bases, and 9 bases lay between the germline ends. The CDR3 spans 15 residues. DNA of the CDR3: TGTGCCAGCAGTGAAGGACAGACGATGAACACTGAAGCTTTCTTT. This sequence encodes CASSEGQTMNTEAFF.

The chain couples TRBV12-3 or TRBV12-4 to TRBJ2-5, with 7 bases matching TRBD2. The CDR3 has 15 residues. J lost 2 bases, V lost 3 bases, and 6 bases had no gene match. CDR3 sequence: CASSFPGLEQETQYF. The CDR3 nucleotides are TGTGCCAGCAGTTTCCCCGGACTAGAGCAAGAGACCCAGTACTTC.

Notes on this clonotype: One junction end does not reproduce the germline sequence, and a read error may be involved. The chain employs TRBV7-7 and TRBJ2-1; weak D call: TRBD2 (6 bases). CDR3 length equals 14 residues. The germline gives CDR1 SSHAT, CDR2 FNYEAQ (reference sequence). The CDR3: CASSQGTSSNEQFF. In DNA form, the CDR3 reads TGTGCTAGCAGTCAAGGTACTAGCTCCAATGAGCAGTTCTTC.

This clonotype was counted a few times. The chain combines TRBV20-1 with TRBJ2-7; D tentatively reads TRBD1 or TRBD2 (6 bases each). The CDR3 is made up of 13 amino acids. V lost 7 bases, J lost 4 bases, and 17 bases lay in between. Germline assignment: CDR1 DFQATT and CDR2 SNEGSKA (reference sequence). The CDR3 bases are TGCAGTGTCACTACCGGGGGCTCATACGAGCAGTACTTC. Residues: CSVTTGGSYEQYF.

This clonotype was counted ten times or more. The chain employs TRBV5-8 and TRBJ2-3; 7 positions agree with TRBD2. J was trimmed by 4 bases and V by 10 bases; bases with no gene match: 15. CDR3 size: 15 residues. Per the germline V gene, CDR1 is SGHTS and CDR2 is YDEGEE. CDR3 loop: CASEGGTATPDTQYF. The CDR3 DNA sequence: TGTGCCTCGGAGGGAGGGACCGCCACCCCAGATACGCAGTATTTT. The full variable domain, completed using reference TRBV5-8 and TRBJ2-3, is EAGVTQSPTHLIKTRGQQATLRCSPISGHTSVYWYQQALGLGLQFLLWYDEGEERNRGNFPPRFSGRQFPNYSSELNVNALELEDSALYLCASEGGTATPDTQYFGPGTRLTVL.

The chain's CDR3 is CATRNPGQGSTEAFF. In nucleotides, the CDR3 is TGTGCCACCAGAAACCCGGGACAGGGGAGCACTGAAGCTTTCTTT. The chain recombines TRBV15 with TRBJ1-1, with 10 positions matching TRBD1. V lost 6 bases, J lost 4 bases, and 8 bases stayed unmatched. This CDR3 has 15 residues. CDR1 and CDR2 (germline): LNHNV, YYDKDF (reference sequence).

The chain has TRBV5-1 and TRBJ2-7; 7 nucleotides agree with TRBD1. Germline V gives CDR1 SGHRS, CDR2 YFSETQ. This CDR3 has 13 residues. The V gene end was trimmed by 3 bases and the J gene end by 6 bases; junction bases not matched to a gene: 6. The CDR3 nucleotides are TGCGCCAGCAGCTCCCACGACAGGGTCGAGCAGTACTTC. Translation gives CASSSHDRVEQYF.

DNA of the CDR3: TGCAGCTTGTTCGGACAGCCTTTTGAGCAGTACTTC. This translates into CSLFGQPFEQYF. This sequence joins TRBV29-1 and TRBJ2-7; D possibly corresponds to TRBD1 (6 bases). Germline assignment: CDR1 SQVTM and CDR2 ANQGSEA. The CDR3 covers 12 residues. V was pared by 8 bases and J by 7 bases, with 18 bases between.

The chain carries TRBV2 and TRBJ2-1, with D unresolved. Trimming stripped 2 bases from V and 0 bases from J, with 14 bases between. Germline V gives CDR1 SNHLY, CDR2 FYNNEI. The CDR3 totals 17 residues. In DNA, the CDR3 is TGTGCCAGCAGTGAAATACAGACTGTGAGCTCCTACAATGAGCAGTTCTTC. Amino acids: CASSEIQTVSSYNEQFF.

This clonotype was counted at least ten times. The chain's CDR3 is CASRQEGSQPQHF. CDR3 in DNA: TGTGCCAGTAGGCAGGAGGGGTCCCAGCCCCAGCATTTT. This rearrangement joins TRBV19 to TRBJ1-5, with TRBD1 as a possible D gene (5 bases). The V end was cut by 6 bases, the J end by 7 bases, with 13 bases between. Germline values: CDR1 LNHDA, CDR2 SQIVND (reference sequence). The CDR3 loop spans 13 amino acids.

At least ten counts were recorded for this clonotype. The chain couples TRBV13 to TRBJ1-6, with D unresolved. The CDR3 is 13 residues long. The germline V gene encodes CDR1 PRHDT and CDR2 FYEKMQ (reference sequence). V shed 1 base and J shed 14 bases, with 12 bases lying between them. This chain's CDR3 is CASSLARSVALHF. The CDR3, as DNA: TGTGCCAGCAGCTTAGCCCGCAGTGTGGCCCTCCACTTT.

The CDR3 nucleotides are TGTGCCAGCAGTGGGACTTCCGGGAGGGAGACCCAGTACTTC. Translating gives CASSGTSGRETQYF. V usage is TRBV2 and J usage is TRBJ2-5; 7 nucleotides align to TRBD2. Losses at the gene ends were 4 bases for V and 5 bases for J; bases not matched to a gene: 7. Germline values: CDR1 SNHLY, CDR2 FYNNEI. This CDR3 is built from 14 residues.